The 19 T cell receptor beta chains in this list originate from one sample, sequenced in a study of blood T cell repertoires in COVID-19. Data came from immunoSEQ multiplex PCR; TCRdb stores just in-frame clones and leaves some out. This table holds under 200,000 clones, more than 70% found once. Input material: PBMCs or T cells enriched from blood (not recorded which). These receptors all come from a middle-aged man with acute COVID-19.

The V call is TRBV24-1, the J call TRBJ2-3; maybe TRBD2 (5 bases). Trimming pared 10 bases from V and 7 bases from J, leaving 17 bases between. The germline gives CDR1 KGHDR, CDR2 SFDVKD. The CDR3 covers 13 residues. The CDR3 nucleotides are TGTGCCACGACTACTATGGTGCATAATACGCAGTATTTT. This translates into CATTTMVHNTQYF.

The chain recombines TRBV19 with TRBJ2-3, with 12 bases aligning to TRBD2. The CDR3 length is 16 residues. The trim removed 5 bases at V and 5 bases at J, leaving 8 bases unmatched. Germline V CDR1 and CDR2: LNHDA, SQIVND (reference sequence). CDR3 region: CASSQRTSGTGDTQYF. CDR3 nucleotide sequence: TGTGCCAGTAGTCAACGGACTAGCGGGACGGGAGATACGCAGTATTTT.

V usage is TRBV27 and J usage is TRBJ2-3; possibly TRBD1 for D (5 bases). The CDR3 runs to 14 residues. The germline gives CDR1 MNHEY, CDR2 SMNVEV (reference sequence). Trimming stripped 3 bases from V and 6 bases from J, with 13 bases between. CDR3 protein: CASSFKGLGDTQYF. In nucleotides, the CDR3 is TGTGCCAGCAGTTTTAAGGGGTTGGGCGATACGCAGTATTTT.

The DNA for the CDR3 is TGCAGCGCAAGCGTAGGACAGATAAACAGCTATGGCTACACCTTC. Its translation is CSASVGQINSYGYTF. This chain uses TRBV29-1 with TRBJ1-2, with D possibly TRBD1 on 6 matching bases. Trimming cost V 7 bases and J 4 bases, with 22 bases left between them. Germline values: CDR1 SQVTM, CDR2 ANQGSEA. CDR3 size: 15 residues. Based on the CDR3 plus reference TRBV29-1 and TRBJ1-2, the full variable domain is SAVISQKPSRDICQRGTSLTIQCQVDSQVTMMFWYRQQPGQSLTLIATANQGSEATYESGFVIDKFPISRPNLTFSTLTVSNMSPEDSSIYLCSASVGQINSYGYTFGSGTRLTVV.

The rearrangement uses TRBV13 and TRBJ2-7; D may be TRBD2 (6 bases). This CDR3 spans 15 amino acids. The V gene lost 0 bases and the J gene lost 3 bases, with 12 bases spanning the gap. Per the germline V gene, CDR1 is PRHDT and CDR2 is FYEKMQ (reference sequence). This CDR3 reads CASSLGRLASYEQYF. Written as DNA, the CDR3 is TGTGCCAGCAGCTTAGGAAGGCTAGCGAGCTACGAGCAGTACTTC.

V is TRBV29-1 and J is TRBJ2-1, with D uncertain. Germline V gene lookup returns CDR1 SQVTM and CDR2 ANQGSEA. V lost 7 bases and J lost 10, with 11 bases in between. The CDR3 contains 10 residues. The CDR3 bases are TGCAGCGCCTCCATCAGGGAGCAGTTCTTC. Translation gives CSASIREQFF.

The V gene is TRBV21-1, the J gene TRBJ2-5; TRBD2, the D gene given by the table, was not confirmed from the DNA. TRBV21-1 is designated a pseudogene. CDR3 length: 17 residues. The CDR3 coding sequence is TGTGCCAGCCAGGGGCCTAGACTAGCGGGAGTTGTGGAGACCCAGTACTTC. Its protein product is CASQGPRLAGVVETQYF.

The chain couples TRBV10-2 to TRBJ1-1, with a possible D match to TRBD1 (6 bases). The germline V gene encodes CDR1 WSHSY and CDR2 SAAADI. CDR3 length: 13 residues. Trimming pared 0 bases from V and 8 bases from J, leaving 10 bases between. DNA of the CDR3: TGCGCCAGCAGTGAGTCGAGGACAGTCGAAGCTTTCTTT. This translates into CASSESRTVEAFF.

A remark on this clone: At one of its ends the junction is not consistent with the germline gene, which may arise from a read error. The rearrangement uses TRBV5-1 and TRBJ2-7; 7 bases line up with TRBD2. The CDR3 has 14 amino acids. Germline V gene data show CDR1 as SGHRS and CDR2 as YFSETQ. The CDR3 protein is CASRLGSGSYEQYF. The CDR3 coding sequence is TGCGCCAGCAGGTTGGGTAGCGGGTCCTACGAGCAGTACTTC.

The V call is TRBV6-1, the J call TRBJ2-4; the D gene is possibly TRBD2 (6 bases). The germline V and J ends were trimmed by 1 base and 7 bases, with 8 bases remaining between them. This CDR3 contains 13 residues. The germline V gene has CDR1 MNHNS and CDR2 SASEGT. DNA of the CDR3: TGTGCCAGCAGTGAAGTCGCGGGGAACATTCAGTACTTC. As protein: CASSEVAGNIQYF.

The CDR3 protein is CATSVGSSYEQYF. The CDR3 coding sequence is TGTGCCACCAGTGTCGGGAGCTCCTACGAGCAGTACTTC. V and J are TRBV24-1 and TRBJ2-7; a weak D match, TRBD2 (6 bases). Trimming cost V 5 bases and J 0 bases, with 7 bases left between them. The CDR3 sequence is 13 residues long. CDR1 is KGHDR and CDR2 is SFDVKD in the germline V gene.

The chain links TRBV2 to TRBJ2-1; 12 bases line up with TRBD2. CDR1 and CDR2 (germline): SNHLY, FYNNEI. This CDR3 contains 16 residues. V lost 6 bases and J lost 0; bases outside the gene matches: 3. DNA of the CDR3: TGTGCCAGCAGGCTGACTAGCGGGAGCTCCTACAATGAGCAGTTCTTC. Translated, it gives CASRLTSGSSYNEQFF.

V and J are TRBV2 and TRBJ1-4; the match to TRBD1 covers 9 bases. This CDR3 comprises 14 residues. Trimming at V came to 8 bases and at J to 8 bases, leaving 9 bases not matched to a gene. Germline CDR1 SNHLY, CDR2 FYNNEI. CDR3 bases: TGTGCCAGCTCTGAGGGGACAGGGAAGGAAAAACTGTTTTTT. Protein product: CASSEGTGKEKLFF.

This clone has ten or more counts. The chain employs TRBV7-3 and TRBJ1-3, with 10 bases that match TRBD1. The CDR3 is 15 residues long. The trim removed 5 bases at V and 6 bases at J, leaving 7 bases unmatched. Per the germline V gene, CDR1 is SGHTA and CDR2 is FQGTGA. DNA for the CDR3: TGTGCCAGCAGCAGTCCCGGGACAGGGGTAAACACCATATATTTT. It yields the protein CASSSPGTGVNTIYF.

The chain combines TRBV5-4 with TRBJ1-6; TRBD1 matches at 7 bases. Germline lookup yields CDR1 SGHNT and CDR2 YYREEE (reference sequence). The length of the CDR3 is 15 residues. Unmatched junction bases numbered 6, after V lost 0 bases and J lost 9 bases. CDR3 bases: TGTGCCAGCAGCTTGGGCGACAGGGCGGCTTCACCCCTCCACTTT. It is translated as CASSLGDRAASPLHF.

The V and J genes are TRBV2 and TRBJ1-5; 12 bases are a match to TRBD1. The CDR3 is made up of 17 amino acids. The V segment lost 7 bases and the J segment 0 bases; nucleotides outside the gene matches: 7. CDR1 and CDR2 from the germline V gene are SNHLY and FYNNEI. CDR3 DNA: TGTGCCAGCACGGGACAGGGGGCCCCTTATAGCAATCAGCCCCAGCATTTT. This codes for CASTGQGAPYSNQPQHF.

This chain uses TRBV29-1 with TRBJ2-3; 10 nucleotides match TRBD1. Per germline, CDR1 SQVTM and CDR2 ANQGSEA. The junction had 9 bases not matched to a gene; V was cut back by 6 bases and J by 3 bases. The CDR3 consists of 15 residues. CDR3 in amino acids: CSVDDRGRRTDTQYF. The CDR3 coding sequence is TGCAGCGTGGATGACAGGGGGCGCCGGACAGATACGCAGTATTTT.

The CDR3 sequence is CASSPGGTGISYEQYF. In DNA, the CDR3 is TGTGCCAGCAGCCCGGGGGGGACAGGGATATCCTACGAGCAGTACTTC. The chain is built from TRBV9 and TRBJ2-7; D might be TRBD1 (9 bases). The V and J ends lost 4 bases and 1 base respectively, with 18 bases between them. CDR1 and CDR2 (germline): SGDLS, YYNGEE. The CDR3 length is 16 residues.

The chain uses TRBV2 and TRBJ1-1; D not resolved. Trimming removed 6 bases from V and 3 bases from J, with 2 bases in between. The CDR3 totals 10 residues. Germline CDR1 and CDR2: SNHLY and FYNNEI. The CDR3 spells CASSYTEAFF. For the CDR3, the DNA is TGTGCCAGCAGCTACACTGAAGCTTTCTTT.